This T cell receptor beta chain appears in the sequencing data of a study of blood T cells in healthy people across ages. Broader study findings: Older age coincided with a roughly linear decline in TCR beta diversity per million T cells.

Trimming pared 3 bases from V and 3 bases from J, leaving 19 bases between. The germline V gene encodes CDR1 MGHRA and CDR2 YSYEKL. The CDR3 is 17 residues long. It was with a sample-barcoded 5' primer and a J-beta primer mix that a second PCR of roughly 6 to 11 cycles was run. Each cDNA molecule carried a tag from a template-switch adaptor that contained 12 random nucleotides. TCRdb redid the calling of the 5' RACE reads with MiXCR, one entry per CDR3 protein. The profile covers 450,000 to 700,000 distinct CDR3 sequences, with roughly 28% appearing a single time and roughly 18% taken by the ten largest. With regard to this clonotype: Its specificity is unknown.

The clonotype was recovered from a woman in her 70s in good health. Sequenced input: blood. The chain recombines TRBV4-1 with TRBJ2-3; D ambiguous. The CDR3 DNA follows: TGCGCCAGCAGCCACCCCAGAAGGTCGGCAGCTACAGATACGCAGTATTTT. This encodes CASSHPRRSAATDTQYF.